The 27 T cell receptor beta chains presented below share a single source sample, sequenced in a study of response to subunit inactivated influenza vaccine. A single record per CDR3 protein comes from TCRdb applying MiXCR to the RT-PCR reads. The sample holds 550,000 to 650,000 distinct CDR3 sequences, 12% seen once. Sample: PBMCs from blood, taken on the day of vaccination. All receptors derive from a man aged 45-65 years who received an inactivated influenza vaccine.

This clonotype was observed a few times. The chain uses TRBV10-3 and TRBJ2-1; 11 positions agree with TRBD2. J gave up 4 bases and V 7 bases, and 9 bases lay outside the gene matches. Germline CDR1 reads ENHRY; CDR2 reads SYGVKD. The CDR3 sequence is 16 residues long. For the CDR3, the DNA is TGTGCCATCACCGGGACTAGCGGACGAAGATACAATGAGCAGTTCTTC. Amino acid sequence: CAITGTSGRRYNEQFF.

The rearrangement links TRBV7-6 to TRBJ2-1; D tentatively reads TRBD1 or TRBD2 (5 bases each). Trimming left V 5 bases short and J 0 bases short, with 17 bases between. Looked up from germline, CDR1 is SGHVS and CDR2 is FNYEAQ. This CDR3 is 17 amino acids long. The CDR3 is CASSQPLWGSSYNEQFF. Written as DNA, the CDR3 is TGTGCCAGCAGCCAACCTCTATGGGGGAGCTCCTACAATGAGCAGTTCTTC.

The chain combines TRBV28 with TRBJ2-7; 10 bases map to TRBD1. The trim removed 0 bases at V and 5 bases at J, leaving 4 bases unmatched. This CDR3 has 15 amino acids. Germline CDR1 and CDR2: MDHEN and SYDVKM. The CDR3 spells CASSLWGQGSHEQYF. The CDR3, as DNA: TGTGCCAGCAGTTTATGGGGACAGGGGAGCCACGAGCAGTACTTC. Complete variable domain (other parts from reference TRBV28 and TRBJ2-7): DVKVTQSSRYLVKRTGEKVFLECVQDMDHENMFWYRQDPGLGLRLIYFSYDVKMKEKGDIPEGYSVSREKKERFSLILESASTNQTSMYLCASSLWGQGSHEQYFGPGTRLTVT.

In its sample, this clonotype was seen a few times. This rearrangement joins TRBV11-1 to TRBJ2-7; D is perhaps TRBD2 (6 bases). Germline CDR1 and CDR2: SGHAT and FQDESV (reference sequence). The V gene lost 1 base and the J gene lost 0 bases, with 28 bases spanning the gap. The length of the CDR3 is 21 residues. The CDR3 spells CASSLVIIRELHPRSSYEQYF. The CDR3 nucleotides read TGTGCCAGCAGCTTAGTAATTATCCGGGAGCTTCACCCAAGGAGCTCCTACGAGCAGTACTTC.

The chain recombines TRBV7-2 with TRBJ2-3; unclear D gene. The V gene lost 2 bases and the J gene lost 6 bases, with 15 bases spanning the gap. Germline CDR1 is SGHTA and CDR2 is FQGNSA. The CDR3 totals 15 residues. CDR3 protein: CASSLMAHTGDTQYF. In DNA form, the CDR3 reads TGTGCCAGCAGCTTAATGGCTCACACTGGCGATACGCAGTATTTT.

The chain is built from TRBV10-3 and TRBJ2-2, with D possibly matching TRBD2 (6 bases). Germline V gene lookup returns CDR1 ENHRY and CDR2 SYGVKD. The CDR3 is made up of 13 amino acids. V lost 6 bases to trimming and J lost 4 bases, with 9 bases between them. In nucleotides, the CDR3 is TGTGCCATCAGGAGGGGAGGCACCGGGGAGCTGTTTTTT. Translating it yields CAIRRGGTGELFF.

V usage is TRBV6-5 and J usage is TRBJ2-7; D call uncertain. Deletions cut 0 bases from V and 2 bases from J, with 14 bases between. Germline CDR1 MNHEY, CDR2 SVGAGI. The CDR3 spans 16 residues. The CDR3 region has the DNA TGTGCCAGCAGTTACTCGATTCTTGGCATTACCTACGAGCAGTACTTC. Its translation is CASSYSILGITYEQYF.

The table lists this clonotype with a few counts. The rearrangement uses TRBV3-1 and TRBJ2-5; 13 bases agree with TRBD2. In germline, CDR1 is LGHDT, CDR2 YNNKEL (reference sequence). With 4 bases clipped from V and 5 bases from J, the junction kept 7 bases outside the gene matches. The CDR3 runs to 16 residues. For the CDR3, the DNA is TGTGCCAGCAGCCCCGAGACTAGCGGGAGGTTGGAGACCCAGTACTTC. As protein: CASSPETSGRLETQYF.

The V and J genes are TRBV6-5 and TRBJ1-5; D is unresolved. Trimming removed 8 bases from V and 7 bases from J, with 9 bases in between. Germline lookup yields CDR1 MNHEY and CDR2 SVGAGI. The CDR3 spans 11 residues. CDR3: CASGIRQPQHF. The CDR3 bases are TGTGCCAGCGGGATCCGGCAGCCCCAGCATTTT.

The chain links TRBV6-2 or TRBV6-3 to TRBJ2-3; possibly TRBD2 for D (5 bases). There are 17 residues in the CDR3. V was pared by 2 bases and J by 0 bases, with 15 bases between. Germline CDR1 is MNHEY and CDR2 is SVGEGT. CDR3 sequence: CASSYQSGRESTDTQYF. The CDR3 nucleotides read TGTGCCAGCAGTTACCAGTCCGGACGGGAAAGCACAGATACGCAGTATTTT.

This clonotype was detected only a few times. Written as DNA, the CDR3 is TGTGCCAGCAGTCAGAGACAGTACGAGCAGTACTTC. The encoded protein is CASSQRQYEQYF. The rearrangement uses TRBV12-3 or TRBV12-4 and TRBJ2-7, with D perhaps TRBD1 (5 bases). V was clipped by 5 bases and J by 4 bases, with 9 bases between them. The CDR3 loop spans 12 amino acids.

This clonotype was detected only a few times. V gene TRBV20-1 combines with J gene TRBJ2-5; TRBD2 might be the D (6 bases). The CDR3 contains 14 residues. Germline V gene data show CDR1 as DFQATT and CDR2 as SNEGSKA (reference sequence). The V end lost 3 bases, the J end lost 2 bases, and 13 bases lay between the germline ends. This CDR3 reads CSARGLTTQETQYF. As DNA, the CDR3 is TGCAGTGCTAGGGGACTTACTACACAAGAGACCCAGTACTTC.

The J gene is TRBJ1-4, the V gene TRBV7-9; D uncertain. The CDR3 extends over 14 amino acids. The V gene lost 5 bases and the J gene lost 1 base, with 8 bases spanning the gap. The germline V gene has CDR1 SEHNR and CDR2 FQNEAQ (reference sequence). The CDR3 nucleotides read TGTGCCAGCAGCCCGACCAGAACTAATGAAAAACTGTTTTTT. It translates to CASSPTRTNEKLFF.

This clonotype was counted between two and nine times. V and J are TRBV5-1 and TRBJ1-4; 7 bases align to TRBD1. The CDR3 spans 14 residues. J gave up 7 bases and V 4 bases, and 7 bases lay outside the gene matches. Germline V CDR1 and CDR2: SGHRS, YFSETQ. CDR3 residues: CASSIDRAGEKLFF. CDR3 coding DNA: TGCGCCAGCAGCATAGACAGGGCGGGTGAAAAACTGTTTTTT.

There are a few counts of this clonotype. The chain employs TRBV12-3 or TRBV12-4 and TRBJ2-6; no clear D gene. This CDR3 is 14 amino acids long. V was pared by 6 bases and J by 0 bases, with 6 bases between. The CDR3 coding sequence is TGTGCCAGCAGACGTGACTCTGGGGCCAACGTCCTGACTTTC. This encodes CASRRDSGANVLTF.

J is TRBJ2-5 and V is TRBV27; the D gene is possibly TRBD1 (6 bases). Per germline, CDR1 MNHEY and CDR2 SMNVEV (reference sequence). Trimming removed 6 bases from V and 1 base from J, with 12 bases in between. The CDR3 runs to 14 residues. The CDR3: CASRPRTVQETQYF. In DNA form, the CDR3 reads TGTGCCAGCAGGCCCCGGACAGTCCAAGAGACCCAGTACTTC.

This clonotype was picked up a small number of times. The rearrangement uses TRBV4-2 and TRBJ2-6; no clear D. Trimming stripped 0 bases from V and 0 bases from J, with 15 bases between. CDR3 length equals 19 residues. CDR1 and CDR2 (germline): LGHNA, YNFKEQ. Here the CDR3 reads CASSQDRVTLGSGANVLTF. DNA of the CDR3: TGTGCCAGCAGCCAAGATCGGGTGACTCTCGGCTCTGGGGCCAACGTCCTGACTTTC.

The CDR3, as DNA: TGTGCCGCAGGACAGGGCGGTGAGCAGTTCTTC. This gives the protein CAAGQGGEQFF. The chain links TRBV24-1 to TRBJ2-1, with TRBD1 identical over 8 bases. CDR3 length: 11 amino acids. Trimming removed 12 bases from V and 9 bases from J; junction bases left unmatched: 6. The germline gives CDR1 KGHDR, CDR2 SFDVKD.

Only a few counts were recorded for this clonotype. The rearrangement uses TRBV6-1 and TRBJ1-6; TRBD1 matches 7 bases. The CDR3 is made up of 15 amino acids. The ends lost 5 bases at V and 5 bases at J; junction bases unmatched: 6. Looked up from germline, CDR1 is MNHNS and CDR2 is SASEGT. The CDR3 region has the DNA TGTGCCAGCAGTCCCGGGACAGAGAATAATTCACCCCTCCACTTT. Amino acids: CASSPGTENNSPLHF.

The chain employs TRBV10-3 and TRBJ2-4, with D uncertain. The CDR3 covers 14 residues. V was clipped by 3 bases and J by 0 bases, with 6 bases between them. The V gene's germline CDR1 is ENHRY and CDR2 SYGVKD. The CDR3 reads CAISDPLAKNIQYF. Written as DNA, the CDR3 is TGTGCCATCAGTGACCCTCTAGCCAAAAACATTCAGTACTTC.

The chain employs TRBV4-2 and TRBJ2-5, with 14 bases lining up with TRBD2. The CDR3 extends over 14 amino acids. The J segment lost 10 bases and the V segment lost 4 bases, leaving 5 bases of the junction unmatched. Germline CDR1 reads LGHNA; CDR2 reads YNFKEQ. DNA for the CDR3: TGTGCCAGCAGCCTTGGACTAGCGGGAGGCGACCAGTACTTC. It specifies CASSLGLAGGDQYF.

This clonotype was detected only a few times. The chain carries TRBV5-3 and TRBJ2-5; D uncertain. TRBV5-3 carries the ORF label, with uncertain function. The V end lost 8 bases, the J end lost 0 bases, and 17 bases lay between the germline ends. The length of the CDR3 is 15 residues. The CDR3 nucleotides read TGTGCCAGGAGCCCTCGGCTCACGTACCAAGAGACCCAGTACTTC. Translation gives CARSPRLTYQETQYF.

The table lists this clonotype with a few counts. The chain has TRBV25-1 and TRBJ2-7; 11 bases are shared with TRBD2. Per germline, CDR1 MGHDK and CDR2 SYGVNS. V shed 6 bases, J shed 6 bases, and the junction held 13 bases outside the gene matches. This CDR3 is 16 amino acids long. CDR3 in DNA: TGTGCCAGCAGGCCCTCCGTTAGCGGGAGGGTGGGCGAGCAGTACTTC. Translating gives CASRPSVSGRVGEQYF.

This clonotype was picked up a small number of times. V and J are TRBV7-9 and TRBJ2-7; perhaps TRBD1 as D (6 bases). The germline V gene encodes CDR1 SEHNR and CDR2 FQNEAQ (reference sequence). This CDR3 contains 12 residues. V lost 7 bases and J lost 7, with 14 bases in between. The CDR3 region has the DNA TGTGCCAGCACCACCCAAACAGGGGAGCAGTACTTC. As protein: CASTTQTGEQYF. Using reference TRBV7-9 and TRBJ2-7 for the parts outside the CDR3, the full variable domain is DTGVSQNPRHKITKRGQNVTFRCDPISEHNRLYWYRQTLGQGPEFLTYFQNEAQLEKSRLLSDRFSAERPKGSFSTLEIQRTEQGDSAMYLCASTTQTGEQYFGPGTRLTVT.

This clonotype appeared a few times. The chain carries TRBV12-3 or TRBV12-4 and TRBJ2-1; no definite D call. The CDR3 extends over 16 amino acids. The germline V and J ends were trimmed by 3 bases and 1 base, with 13 bases remaining between them. CDR3 DNA sequence: TGTGCCAGCAGTTTCTCCCCGGTGCGGTCCTACAATGAGCAGTTCTTC. Protein product: CASSFSPVRSYNEQFF.

The genes are TRBV27 and TRBJ2-1; TRBD2 is a possible D gene (6 bases). Germline CDR1 reads MNHEY; CDR2 reads SMNVEV (reference sequence). The V end was cut by 5 bases, the J end by 9 bases, with 14 bases between. This CDR3 is built from 13 residues. CDR3 nucleotides: TGTGCCAGCAGTGGTCGACTAGTTAGTGAGCAGTTCTTC. It translates to CASSGRLVSEQFF.

The rearrangement uses TRBV3-1 and TRBJ2-7; 7 nucleotides align to TRBD2. The junction had 5 bases not matched to a gene; V was cut back by 3 bases and J by 3 bases. This CDR3 comprises 14 residues. Per germline, CDR1 LGHDT and CDR2 YNNKEL (reference sequence). The chain's CDR3 is CASSHPTSSYEQYF. In nucleotides, the CDR3 is TGTGCCAGCAGCCACCCGACTAGCAGCTACGAGCAGTACTTC.